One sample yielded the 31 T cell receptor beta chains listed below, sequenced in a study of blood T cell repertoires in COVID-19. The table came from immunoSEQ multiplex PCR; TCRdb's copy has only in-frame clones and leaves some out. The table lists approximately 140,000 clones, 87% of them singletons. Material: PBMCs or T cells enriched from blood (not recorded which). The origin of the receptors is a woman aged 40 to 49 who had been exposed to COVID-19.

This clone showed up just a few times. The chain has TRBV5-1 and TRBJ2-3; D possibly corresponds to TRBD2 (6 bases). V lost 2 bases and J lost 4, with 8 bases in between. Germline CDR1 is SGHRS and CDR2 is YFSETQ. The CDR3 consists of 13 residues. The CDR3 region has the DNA TGCGCCAGCAGCTTCAGGGAGGCAGATACGCAGTATTTT. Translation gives CASSFREADTQYF.

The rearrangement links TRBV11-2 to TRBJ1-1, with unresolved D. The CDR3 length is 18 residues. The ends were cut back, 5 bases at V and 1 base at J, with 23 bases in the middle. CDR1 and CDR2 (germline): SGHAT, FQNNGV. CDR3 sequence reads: CASSTRPGSTPSNTEAFF. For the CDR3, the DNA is TGTGCCAGCAGCACGCGCCCCGGGTCGACCCCATCGAACACTGAAGCTTTCTTT.

This chain's CDR3 is CASSPGTGPYNEQFF. CDR3 sequence (DNA): TGTGCCAGCAGCCCCGGGACAGGTCCCTACAATGAGCAGTTCTTC. The chain joins TRBV14 to TRBJ2-1, with 8 bases fitting TRBD1. V lost 4 bases and J lost 2; bases outside the gene matches: 4. The CDR3 contains 15 residues. Germline CDR1 is SGHDN and CDR2 is FVKESK.

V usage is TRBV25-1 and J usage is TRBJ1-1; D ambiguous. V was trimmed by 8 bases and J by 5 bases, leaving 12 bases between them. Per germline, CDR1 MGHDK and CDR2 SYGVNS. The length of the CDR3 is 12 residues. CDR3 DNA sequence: TGTGCCAGCGGAGGAACGAGGACTGAAGCTTTCTTT. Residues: CASGGTRTEAFF. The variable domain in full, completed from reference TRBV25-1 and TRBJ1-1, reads EADIYQTPRYLVIGTGKKITLECSQTMGHDKMYWYQQDPGMELHLIHYSYGVNSTEKGDLSSESTVSRIRTEHFPLTLESARPSHTSQYLCASGGTRTEAFFGQGTRLTVV.

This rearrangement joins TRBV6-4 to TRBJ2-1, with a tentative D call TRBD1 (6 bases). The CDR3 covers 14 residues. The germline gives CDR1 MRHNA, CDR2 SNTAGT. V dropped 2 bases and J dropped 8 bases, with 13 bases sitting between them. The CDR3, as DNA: TGTGCCAGCAGTGACGGGACAACCAGCGATGAGCAGTTCTTC. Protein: CASSDGTTSDEQFF.

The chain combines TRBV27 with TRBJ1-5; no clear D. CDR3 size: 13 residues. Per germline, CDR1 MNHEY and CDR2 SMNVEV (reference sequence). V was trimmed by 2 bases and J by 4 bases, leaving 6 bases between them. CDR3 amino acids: CASSLRENQPQHF. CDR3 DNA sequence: TGTGCCAGCAGTTTAAGGGAGAATCAGCCCCAGCATTTT.

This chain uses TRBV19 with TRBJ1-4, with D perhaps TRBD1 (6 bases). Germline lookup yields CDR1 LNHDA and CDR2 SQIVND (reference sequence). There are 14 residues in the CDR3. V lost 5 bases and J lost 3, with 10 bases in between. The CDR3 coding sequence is TGTGCCAGTAGTCTGTGGACAGCTAATGAAAAACTGTTTTTT. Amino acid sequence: CASSLWTANEKLFF.

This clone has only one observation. The CDR3 region is CASSFEGVVKLFF. The CDR3 DNA reads TGTGCCAGCAGTTTTGAAGGGGTCGTAAAACTGTTTTTT. The V call is TRBV28, the J call TRBJ1-4, with D possibly being TRBD1 (5 bases). This CDR3 has 13 amino acids. Germline lookup yields CDR1 MDHEN and CDR2 SYDVKM. Trimming removed 3 bases at V and 10 bases at J, with 12 bases between.

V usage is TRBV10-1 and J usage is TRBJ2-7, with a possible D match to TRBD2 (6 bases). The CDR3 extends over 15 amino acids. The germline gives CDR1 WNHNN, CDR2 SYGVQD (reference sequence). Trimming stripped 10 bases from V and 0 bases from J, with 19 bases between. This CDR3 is CATAPGGTSSYEQYF. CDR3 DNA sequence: TGCGCCACGGCCCCTGGCGGGACGAGCTCCTACGAGCAGTACTTC.

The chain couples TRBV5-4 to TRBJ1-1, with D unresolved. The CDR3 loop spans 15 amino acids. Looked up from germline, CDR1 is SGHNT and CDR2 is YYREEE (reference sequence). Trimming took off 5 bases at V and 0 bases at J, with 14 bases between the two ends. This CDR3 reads CASSREKQMNTEAFF. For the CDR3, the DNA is TGTGCCAGCAGTCGTGAGAAACAGATGAACACTGAAGCTTTCTTT.

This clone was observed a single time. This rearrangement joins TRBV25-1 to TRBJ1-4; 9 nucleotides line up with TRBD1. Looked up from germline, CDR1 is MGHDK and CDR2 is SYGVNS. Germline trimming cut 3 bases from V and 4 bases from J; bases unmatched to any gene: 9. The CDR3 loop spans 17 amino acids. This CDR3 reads CASSDPNRGLGNEKLFF. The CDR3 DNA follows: TGTGCCAGCAGTGACCCGAACAGGGGGCTAGGTAATGAAAAACTGTTTTTT.

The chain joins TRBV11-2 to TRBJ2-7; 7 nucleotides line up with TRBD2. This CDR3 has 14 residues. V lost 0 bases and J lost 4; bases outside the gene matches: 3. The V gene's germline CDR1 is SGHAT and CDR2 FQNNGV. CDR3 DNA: TGTGCCAGCAGCTTAGATGGGACTATTTACGAGCAGTACTTC. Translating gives CASSLDGTIYEQYF.

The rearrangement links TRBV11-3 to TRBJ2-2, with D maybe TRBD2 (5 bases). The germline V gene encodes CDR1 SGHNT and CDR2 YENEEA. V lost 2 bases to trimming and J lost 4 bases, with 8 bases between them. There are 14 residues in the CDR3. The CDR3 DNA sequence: TGTGCCAGCAGCTTAACTAGTGGCACCGGGGAGCTGTTTTTT. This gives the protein CASSLTSGTGELFF.

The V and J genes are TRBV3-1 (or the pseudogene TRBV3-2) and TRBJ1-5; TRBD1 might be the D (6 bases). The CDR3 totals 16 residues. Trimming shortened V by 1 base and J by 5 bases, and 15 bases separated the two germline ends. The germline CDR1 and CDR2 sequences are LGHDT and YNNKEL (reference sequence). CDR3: CASSQGSSGTHQPQHF. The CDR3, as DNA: TGTGCCAGCAGCCAAGGTTCGTCCGGGACACATCAGCCCCAGCATTTT.

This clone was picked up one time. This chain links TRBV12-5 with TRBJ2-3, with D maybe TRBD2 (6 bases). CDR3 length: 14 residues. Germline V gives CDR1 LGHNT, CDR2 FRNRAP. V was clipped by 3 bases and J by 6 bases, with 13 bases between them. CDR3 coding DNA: TGTGCTAGTGGTTTCGGGGGAGCGAGCGATACGCAGTATTTT. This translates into CASGFGGASDTQYF.

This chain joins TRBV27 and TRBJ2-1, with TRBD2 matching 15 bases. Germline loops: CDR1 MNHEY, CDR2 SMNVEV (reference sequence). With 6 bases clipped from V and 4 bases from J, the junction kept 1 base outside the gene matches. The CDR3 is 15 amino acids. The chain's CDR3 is CASRGLAGGYNEQFF. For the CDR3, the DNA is TGTGCCAGCAGAGGACTAGCGGGGGGGTACAATGAGCAGTTCTTC.

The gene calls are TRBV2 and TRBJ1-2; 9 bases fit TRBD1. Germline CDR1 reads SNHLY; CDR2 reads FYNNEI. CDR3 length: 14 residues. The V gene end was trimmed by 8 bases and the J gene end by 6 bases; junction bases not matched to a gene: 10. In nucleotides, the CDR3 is TGTGCCAGCCTTCCATATGGGACAGGGAATGGCTACACCTTC. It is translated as CASLPYGTGNGYTF.

The CDR3 DNA reads as TGCGCCAGCAGCCCCAGACAGGGGGGTAGTTCACCCCTCCACTTT. It translates to CASSPRQGGSSPLHF. This chain uses TRBV5-1 with TRBJ1-6; 9 bases fit TRBD1. The CDR3 spans 15 residues. The junction had 8 bases not matched to a gene; V was cut back by 4 bases and J by 9 bases. The germline V gene has CDR1 SGHRS and CDR2 YFSETQ.

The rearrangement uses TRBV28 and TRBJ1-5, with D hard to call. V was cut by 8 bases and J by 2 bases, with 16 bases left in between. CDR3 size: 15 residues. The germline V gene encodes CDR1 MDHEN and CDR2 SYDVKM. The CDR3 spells CASHVFGEGNQPQHF. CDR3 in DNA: TGTGCCAGCCACGTTTTTGGCGAGGGCAATCAGCCCCAGCATTTT.

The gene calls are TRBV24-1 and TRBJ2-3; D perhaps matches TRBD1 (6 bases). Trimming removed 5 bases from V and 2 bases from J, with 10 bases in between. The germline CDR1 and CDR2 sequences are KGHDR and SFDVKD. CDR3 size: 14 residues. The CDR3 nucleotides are TGTGCCACCAGTGGTGGACAGACCACAGATACGCAGTATTTT. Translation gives CATSGGQTTDTQYF.

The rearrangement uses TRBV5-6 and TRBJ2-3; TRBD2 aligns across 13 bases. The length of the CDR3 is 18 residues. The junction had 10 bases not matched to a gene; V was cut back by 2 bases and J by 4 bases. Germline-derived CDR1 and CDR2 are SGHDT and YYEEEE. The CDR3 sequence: CASSFSGLAGLRADTQYF. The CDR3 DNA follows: TGTGCCAGCAGCTTTTCGGGACTAGCGGGACTGAGGGCAGATACGCAGTATTTT.

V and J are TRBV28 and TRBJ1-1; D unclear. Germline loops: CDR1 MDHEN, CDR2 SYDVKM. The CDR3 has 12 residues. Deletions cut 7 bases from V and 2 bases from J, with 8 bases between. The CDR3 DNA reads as TGTGCCAGCACAATGGCAAACACTGAAGCTTTCTTT. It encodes CASTMANTEAFF.

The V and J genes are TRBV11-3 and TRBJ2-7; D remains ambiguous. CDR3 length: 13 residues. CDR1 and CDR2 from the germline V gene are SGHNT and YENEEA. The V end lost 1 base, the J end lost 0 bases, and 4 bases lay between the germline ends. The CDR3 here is CASSLGSSYEQYF. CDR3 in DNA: TGTGCCAGCAGCTTAGGGAGCTCCTACGAGCAGTACTTC.

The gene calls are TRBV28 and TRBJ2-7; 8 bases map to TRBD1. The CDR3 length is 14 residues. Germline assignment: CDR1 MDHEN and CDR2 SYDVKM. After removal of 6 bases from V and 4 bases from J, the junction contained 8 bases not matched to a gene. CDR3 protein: CASRAPGQAYEQYF. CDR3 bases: TGTGCCAGCAGAGCACCGGGACAGGCGTACGAGCAGTACTTC.

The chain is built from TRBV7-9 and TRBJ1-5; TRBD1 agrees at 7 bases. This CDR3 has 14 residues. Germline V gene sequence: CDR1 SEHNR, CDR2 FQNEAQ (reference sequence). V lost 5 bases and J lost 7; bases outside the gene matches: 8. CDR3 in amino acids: CASSLGDSGQPQHF. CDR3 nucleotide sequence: TGTGCCAGCAGCCTCGGGGACAGCGGACAGCCCCAGCATTTT. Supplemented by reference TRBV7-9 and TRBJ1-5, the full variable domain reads DTGVSQNPRHKITKRGQNVTFRCDPISEHNRLYWYRQTLGQGPEFLTYFQNEAQLEKSRLLSDRFSAERPKGSFSTLEIQRTEQGDSAMYLCASSLGDSGQPQHFGDGTRLSIL.

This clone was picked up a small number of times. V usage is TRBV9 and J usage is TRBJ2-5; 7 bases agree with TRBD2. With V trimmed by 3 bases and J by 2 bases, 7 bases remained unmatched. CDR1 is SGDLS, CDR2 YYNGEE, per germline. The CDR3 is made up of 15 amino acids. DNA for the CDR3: TGTGCCAGCAGCGAGGTGCCTAGCGGACAAGAGACCCAGTACTTC. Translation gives CASSEVPSGQETQYF.

The chain's CDR3 is CASSLQKTKNTEAFF. CDR3 DNA sequence: TGTGCCAGCAGTTTGCAAAAGACAAAGAACACTGAAGCTTTCTTT. The chain carries TRBV28 and TRBJ1-1; D uncertain. The CDR3 runs to 15 residues. Trimming took 3 bases from V and 1 from J, leaving 12 bases between them. Germline V gene lookup returns CDR1 MDHEN and CDR2 SYDVKM.

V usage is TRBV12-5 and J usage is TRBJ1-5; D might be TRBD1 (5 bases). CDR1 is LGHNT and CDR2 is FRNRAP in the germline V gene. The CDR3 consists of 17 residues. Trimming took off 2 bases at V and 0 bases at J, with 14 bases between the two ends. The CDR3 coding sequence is TGTGCTAGTGGTTTGATCCTCGGGGGATCTAGCAATCAGCCCCAGCATTTT. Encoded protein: CASGLILGGSSNQPQHF.

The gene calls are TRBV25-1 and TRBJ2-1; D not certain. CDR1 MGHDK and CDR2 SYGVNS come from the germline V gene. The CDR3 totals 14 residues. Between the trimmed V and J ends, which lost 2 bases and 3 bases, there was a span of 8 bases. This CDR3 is CASSEPRDYNEQFF. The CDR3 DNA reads TGTGCCAGCAGTGAACCTAGAGACTACAATGAGCAGTTCTTC. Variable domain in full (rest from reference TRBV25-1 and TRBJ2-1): EADIYQTPRYLVIGTGKKITLECSQTMGHDKMYWYQQDPGMELHLIHYSYGVNSTEKGDLSSESTVSRIRTEHFPLTLESARPSHTSQYLCASSEPRDYNEQFFGPGTRLTVL.

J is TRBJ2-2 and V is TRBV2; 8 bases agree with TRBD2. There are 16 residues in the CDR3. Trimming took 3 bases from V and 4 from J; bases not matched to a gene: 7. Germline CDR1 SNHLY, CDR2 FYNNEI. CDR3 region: CASSETRGGFTGELFF. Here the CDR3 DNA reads TGTGCCAGCAGTGAGACCCGGGGGGGCTTCACCGGGGAGCTGTTTTTT.

The CDR3, as DNA: TGTGCCAGTAGTCCCCGAGGATGGAGCTCCTATAATTCACCCCTCCACTTT. Its translation: CASSPRGWSSYNSPLHF. The chain employs TRBV19 and TRBJ1-6; D is unclear. Germline CDR1 reads LNHDA; CDR2 reads SQIVND (reference sequence). The CDR3 runs to 17 residues. Trimming shortened V by 5 bases and J by 0 bases, and 14 bases separated the two germline ends.